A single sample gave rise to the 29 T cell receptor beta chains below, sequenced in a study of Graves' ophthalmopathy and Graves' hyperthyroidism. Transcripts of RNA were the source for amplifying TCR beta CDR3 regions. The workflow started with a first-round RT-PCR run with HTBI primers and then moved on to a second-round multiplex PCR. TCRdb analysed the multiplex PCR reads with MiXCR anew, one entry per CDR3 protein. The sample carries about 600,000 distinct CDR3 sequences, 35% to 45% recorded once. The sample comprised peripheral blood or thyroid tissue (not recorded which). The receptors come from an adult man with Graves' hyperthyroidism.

The CDR3 spells CSARVEGRARSGYTF. CDR3 in DNA: TGCAGTGCTAGAGTCGAGGGCAGGGCTCGGTCTGGCTACACCTTC. V and J are TRBV20-1 and TRBJ1-2, with D possibly TRBD1 on 5 matching bases. The CDR3 sequence is 15 residues long. V was trimmed by 1 base and J by 7 bases, leaving 19 bases between them. Germline V gene sequence: CDR1 DFQATT, CDR2 SNEGSKA (reference sequence).

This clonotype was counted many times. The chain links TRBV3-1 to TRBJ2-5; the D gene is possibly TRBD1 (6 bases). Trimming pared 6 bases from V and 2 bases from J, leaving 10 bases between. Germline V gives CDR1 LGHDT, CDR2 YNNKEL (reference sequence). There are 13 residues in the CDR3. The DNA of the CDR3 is TGTGCCAGCAGGGGGGCATCACAAGAGACCCAGTACTTC. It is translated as CASRGASQETQYF.

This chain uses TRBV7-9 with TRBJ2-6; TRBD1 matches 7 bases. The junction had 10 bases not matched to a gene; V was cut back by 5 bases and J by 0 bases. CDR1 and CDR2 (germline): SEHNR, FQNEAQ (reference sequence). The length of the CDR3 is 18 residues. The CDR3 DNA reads TGTGCCAGCAGCATGCGGACAGGACATGCCTCTGGGGCCAACGTCCTGACTTTC. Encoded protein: CASSMRTGHASGANVLTF.

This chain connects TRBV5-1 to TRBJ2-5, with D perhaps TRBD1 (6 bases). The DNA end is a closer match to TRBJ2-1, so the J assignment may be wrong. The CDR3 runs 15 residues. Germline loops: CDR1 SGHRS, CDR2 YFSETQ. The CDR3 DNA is TGCGCCAGCAGCTCACTTTCGGGACACAGTTCCGGGCAGTTCTTC. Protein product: CASSSLSGHSSGQFF.

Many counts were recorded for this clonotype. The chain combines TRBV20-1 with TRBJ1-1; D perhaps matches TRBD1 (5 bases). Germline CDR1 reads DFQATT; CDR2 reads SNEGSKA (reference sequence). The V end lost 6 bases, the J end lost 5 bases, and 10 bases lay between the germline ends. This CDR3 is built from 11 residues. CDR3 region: CSATGLTEAFF. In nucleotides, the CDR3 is TGCAGTGCCACGGGACTGACTGAAGCTTTCTTT.

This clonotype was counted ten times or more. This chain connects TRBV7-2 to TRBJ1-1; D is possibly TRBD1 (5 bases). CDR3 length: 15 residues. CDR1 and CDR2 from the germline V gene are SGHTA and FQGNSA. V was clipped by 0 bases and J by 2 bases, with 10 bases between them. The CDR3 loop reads CASSLASTANTEAFF. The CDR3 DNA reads TGTGCCAGCAGCTTAGCGTCGACAGCAAACACTGAAGCTTTCTTT.

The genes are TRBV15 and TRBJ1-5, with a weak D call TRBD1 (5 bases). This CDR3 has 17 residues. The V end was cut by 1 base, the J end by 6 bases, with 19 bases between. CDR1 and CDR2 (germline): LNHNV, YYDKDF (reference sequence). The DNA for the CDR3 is TGTGCCACCAGCAGAGGTGGGACTAGCGGGGGGACTCAGCCCCAGCATTTT. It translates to CATSRGGTSGGTQPQHF.

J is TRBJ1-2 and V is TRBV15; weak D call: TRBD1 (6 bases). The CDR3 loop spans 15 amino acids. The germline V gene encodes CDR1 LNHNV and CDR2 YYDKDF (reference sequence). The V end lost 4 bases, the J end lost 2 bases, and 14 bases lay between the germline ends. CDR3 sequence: CATSTVTGGNYGYTF. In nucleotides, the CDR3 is TGTGCCACCAGCACTGTGACAGGAGGAAACTATGGCTACACCTTC.

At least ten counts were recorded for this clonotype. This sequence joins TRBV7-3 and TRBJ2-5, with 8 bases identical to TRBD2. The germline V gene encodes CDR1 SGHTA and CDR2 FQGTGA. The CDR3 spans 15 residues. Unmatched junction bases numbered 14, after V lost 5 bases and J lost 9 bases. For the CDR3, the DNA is TGTGCCAGCAGCCTTTCGTCTAGCGGGCCAGGGGCCCAGTACTTC. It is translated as CASSLSSSGPGAQYF.

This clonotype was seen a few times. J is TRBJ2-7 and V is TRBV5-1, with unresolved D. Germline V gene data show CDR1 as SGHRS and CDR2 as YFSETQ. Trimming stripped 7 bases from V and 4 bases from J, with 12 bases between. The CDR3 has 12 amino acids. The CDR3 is CASRLDGYEQYF. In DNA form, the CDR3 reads TGCGCCAGCCGACTCGATGGATACGAGCAGTACTTC. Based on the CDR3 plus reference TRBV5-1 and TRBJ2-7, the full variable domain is KAGVTQTPRYLIKTRGQQVTLSCSPISGHRSVSWYQQTPGQGLQFLFEYFSETQRNKGNFPGRFSGRQFSNSRSEMNVSTLELGDSALYLCASRLDGYEQYFGPGTRLTVT.

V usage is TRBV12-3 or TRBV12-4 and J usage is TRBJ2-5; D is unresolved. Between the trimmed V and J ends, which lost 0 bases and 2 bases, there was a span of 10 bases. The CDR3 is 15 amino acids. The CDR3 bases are TGTGCCAGCAGTTTAGCCGGACGCAAACAAGAGACCCAGTACTTC. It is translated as CASSLAGRKQETQYF.

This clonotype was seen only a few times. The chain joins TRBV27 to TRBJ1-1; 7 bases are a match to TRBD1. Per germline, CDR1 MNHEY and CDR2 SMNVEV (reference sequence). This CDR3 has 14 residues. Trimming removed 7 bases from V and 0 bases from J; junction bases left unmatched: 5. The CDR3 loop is CASNQQGLNTEAFF. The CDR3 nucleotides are TGTGCCAGCAACCAACAGGGGTTGAACACTGAAGCTTTCTTT.

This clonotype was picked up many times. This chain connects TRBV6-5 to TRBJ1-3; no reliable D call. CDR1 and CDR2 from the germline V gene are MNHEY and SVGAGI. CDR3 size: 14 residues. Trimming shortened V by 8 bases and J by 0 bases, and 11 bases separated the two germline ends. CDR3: CASGVGDSGNTIYF. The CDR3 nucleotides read TGTGCCAGCGGCGTGGGTGACTCTGGAAACACCATATATTTT.

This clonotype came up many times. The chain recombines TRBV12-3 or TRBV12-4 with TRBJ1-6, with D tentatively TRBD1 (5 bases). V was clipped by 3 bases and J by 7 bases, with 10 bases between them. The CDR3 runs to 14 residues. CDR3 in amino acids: CASSLWGENSPLHF. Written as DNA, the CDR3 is TGTGCCAGCAGTTTGTGGGGGGAGAATTCACCCCTCCACTTT.

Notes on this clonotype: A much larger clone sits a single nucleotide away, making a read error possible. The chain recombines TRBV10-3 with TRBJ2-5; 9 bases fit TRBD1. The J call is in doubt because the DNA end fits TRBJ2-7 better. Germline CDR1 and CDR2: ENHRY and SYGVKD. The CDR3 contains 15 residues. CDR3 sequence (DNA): TGTGCCATCAGAGCTCCGGGACAGGGAGGCTACGAGCAGTACTTC. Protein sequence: CAIRAPGQGGYEQYF.

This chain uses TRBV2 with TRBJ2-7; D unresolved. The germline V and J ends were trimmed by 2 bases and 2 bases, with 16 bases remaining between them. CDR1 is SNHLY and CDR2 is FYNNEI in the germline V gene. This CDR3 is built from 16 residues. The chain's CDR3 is CASSESRLMIAYEQYF. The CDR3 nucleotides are TGTGCCAGCAGTGAATCCAGGTTGATGATCGCCTACGAGCAGTACTTC.

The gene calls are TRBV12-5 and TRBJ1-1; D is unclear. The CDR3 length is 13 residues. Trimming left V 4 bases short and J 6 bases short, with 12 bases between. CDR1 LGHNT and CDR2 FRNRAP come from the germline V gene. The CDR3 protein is CASGSPGWAEAFF. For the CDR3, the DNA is TGTGCTAGTGGTTCCCCCGGATGGGCTGAAGCTTTCTTT.

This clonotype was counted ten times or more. The CDR3 nucleotides are TGCAGCGTTGAAGCAGGGGGCGGCGGCTACACCTTC. This sequence encodes CSVEAGGGGYTF. V gene TRBV29-1 combines with J gene TRBJ1-2, with 8 bases identical to TRBD1. Germline trimming cut 1 base from V and 8 bases from J; bases unmatched to any gene: 3. CDR3 length equals 12 residues. Germline V gene lookup returns CDR1 SQVTM and CDR2 ANQGSEA.

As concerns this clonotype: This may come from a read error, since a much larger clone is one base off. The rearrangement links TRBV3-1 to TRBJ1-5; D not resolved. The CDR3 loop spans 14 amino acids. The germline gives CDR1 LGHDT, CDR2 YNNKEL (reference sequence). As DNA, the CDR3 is TGTGCCAACAGCCAAGGTCTGGGCAATCAGCCCCAGCATTTT. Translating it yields CANSQGLGNQPQHF.

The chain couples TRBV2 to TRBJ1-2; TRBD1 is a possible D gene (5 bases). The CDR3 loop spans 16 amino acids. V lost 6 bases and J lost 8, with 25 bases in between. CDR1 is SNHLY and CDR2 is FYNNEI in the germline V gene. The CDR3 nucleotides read TGTGCCAGCAGCCAAGAAGTGGCAGTTGGGGGTAAGGGCTACACCTTC. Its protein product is CASSQEVAVGGKGYTF.

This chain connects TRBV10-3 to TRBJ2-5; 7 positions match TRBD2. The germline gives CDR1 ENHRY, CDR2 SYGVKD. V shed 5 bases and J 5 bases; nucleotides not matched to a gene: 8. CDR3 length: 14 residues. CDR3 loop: CAISSGLVPETQYF. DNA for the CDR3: TGTGCCATCAGTAGCGGACTAGTTCCGGAGACCCAGTACTTC.

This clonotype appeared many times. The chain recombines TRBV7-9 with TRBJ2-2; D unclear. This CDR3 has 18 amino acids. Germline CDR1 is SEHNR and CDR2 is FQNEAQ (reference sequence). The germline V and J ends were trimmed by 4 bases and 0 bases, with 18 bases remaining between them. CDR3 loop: CASSSLKLVKPNTGELFF. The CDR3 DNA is TGTGCCAGCAGCTCACTTAAACTCGTCAAGCCGAACACCGGGGAGCTGTTTTTT.

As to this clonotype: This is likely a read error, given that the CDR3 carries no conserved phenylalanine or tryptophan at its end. The CDR3 is CSVGGTSGNTIYS. The CDR3 nucleotides read TGCAGCGTGGGAGGGACTAGCGGAAACACCATATATTCT. This chain uses TRBV29-1 with TRBJ1-3; TRBD1 might be the D (5 bases). Trimming removed 6 bases from V and 4 bases from J, with 13 bases in between. Germline CDR1 and CDR2: SQVTM and ANQGSEA. The CDR3 is 13 amino acids.

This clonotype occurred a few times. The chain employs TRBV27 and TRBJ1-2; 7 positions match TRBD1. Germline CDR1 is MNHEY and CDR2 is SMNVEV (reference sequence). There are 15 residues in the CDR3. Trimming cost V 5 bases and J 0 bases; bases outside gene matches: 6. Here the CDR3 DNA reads TGTGCCAGCAGTCCGTGGACAGGCGCTAACTATGGCTACACCTTC. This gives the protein CASSPWTGANYGYTF.

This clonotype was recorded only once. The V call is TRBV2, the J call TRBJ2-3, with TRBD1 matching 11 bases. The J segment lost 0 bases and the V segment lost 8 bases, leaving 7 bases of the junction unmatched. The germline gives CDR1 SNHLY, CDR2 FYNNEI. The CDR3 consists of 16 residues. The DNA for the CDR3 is TGTGCCAGCTGTAGGGGGGACAGGGGGAGCACAGATACGCAGTATTTT. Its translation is CASCRGDRGSTDTQYF.

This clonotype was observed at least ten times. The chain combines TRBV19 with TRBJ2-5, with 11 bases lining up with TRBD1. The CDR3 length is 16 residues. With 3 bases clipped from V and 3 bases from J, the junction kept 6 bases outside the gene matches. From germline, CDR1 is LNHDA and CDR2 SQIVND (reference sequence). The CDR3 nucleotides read TGTGCCAGTAGTATCACAGGACAGGGGGCGAAAGAGACCCAGTACTTC. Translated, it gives CASSITGQGAKETQYF. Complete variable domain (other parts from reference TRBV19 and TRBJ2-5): DGGITQSPKYLFRKEGQNVTLSCEQNLNHDAMYWYRQDPGQGLRLIYYSQIVNDFQKGDIAEGYSVSREKKESFPLTVTSAQKNPTAFYLCASSITGQGAKETQYFGPGTRLLVL.

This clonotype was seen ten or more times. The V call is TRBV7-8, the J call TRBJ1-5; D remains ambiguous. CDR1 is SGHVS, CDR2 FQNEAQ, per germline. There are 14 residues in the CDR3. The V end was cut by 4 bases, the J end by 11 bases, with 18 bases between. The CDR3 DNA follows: TGTGCCAGCAGCTCAAATACACAACCTGGGTCCCAGCATTTT. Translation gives CASSSNTQPGSQHF.

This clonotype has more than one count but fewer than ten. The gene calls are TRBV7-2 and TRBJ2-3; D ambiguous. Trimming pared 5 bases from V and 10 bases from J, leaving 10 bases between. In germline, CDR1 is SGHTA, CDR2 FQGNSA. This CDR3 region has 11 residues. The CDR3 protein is CASSLVNPQYF. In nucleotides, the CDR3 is TGTGCCAGCAGCCTAGTCAATCCGCAGTATTTT. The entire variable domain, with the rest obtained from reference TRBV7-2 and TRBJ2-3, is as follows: GAGVSQSPSNKVTEKGKDVELRCDPISGHTALYWYRQSLGQGLEFLIYFQGNSAPDKSGLPSDRFSAERTGGSVSTLTIQRTQQEDSAVYLCASSLVNPQYFGPGTRLTVL.

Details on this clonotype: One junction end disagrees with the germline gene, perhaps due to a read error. The CDR3 DNA follows: TGTGCCAGCAGTTATGGCAGCAGTCAGCCCCAGCATTTT. The encoded protein is CASSYGSSQPQHF. The chain joins TRBV6-6 to TRBJ1-5; D call uncertain. The germline CDR1 and CDR2 sequences are MNHNY and SVGAGI (reference sequence). The CDR3 is 13 amino acids.